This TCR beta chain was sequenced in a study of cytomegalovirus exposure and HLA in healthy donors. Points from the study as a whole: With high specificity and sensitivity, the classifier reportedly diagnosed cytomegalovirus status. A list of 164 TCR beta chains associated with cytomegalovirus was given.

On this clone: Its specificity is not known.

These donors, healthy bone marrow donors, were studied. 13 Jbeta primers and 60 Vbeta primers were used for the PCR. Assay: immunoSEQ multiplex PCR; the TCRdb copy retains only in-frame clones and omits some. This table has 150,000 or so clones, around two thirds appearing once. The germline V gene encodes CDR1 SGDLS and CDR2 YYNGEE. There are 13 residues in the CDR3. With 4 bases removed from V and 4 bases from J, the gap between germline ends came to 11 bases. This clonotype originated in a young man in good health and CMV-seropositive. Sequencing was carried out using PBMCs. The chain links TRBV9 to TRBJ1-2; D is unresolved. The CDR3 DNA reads TGTGCCAGCAGCTCTAGTACCATCTATGGCTACACCTTC. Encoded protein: CASSSSTIYGYTF.